This TCR beta chain was identified in a study of blood T cell repertoires in COVID-19. The CDR3 totals 17 residues. V shed 1 base, J shed 1 base, and the junction held 8 bases outside the gene matches. Germline V gene lookup returns CDR1 MRHNA and CDR2 SNTAGT. The protocol was immunoSEQ multiplex PCR, while the TCRdb copy is restricted to in-frame clones and leaves out a portion. The sample lists 180,000 or so clones, 70% to 90% seen once, with roughly 8% in the top ten. The gene calls are TRBV6-4 and TRBJ2-3; 7 bases map to TRBD2. The receptor was derived from a man in his 60s with acute or convalescent COVID-19. The sequencing sample was made of peripheral blood. CDR3 sequence (DNA): TGTGCCAGCAGTGACTGTTGGGGGGGGGTTTGCACAGATACGCAGTATTTT. Its translation: CASSDCWGGVCTDTQYF.